The 19 T cell receptor beta chains below all came from one sample that was sequenced in a study of CD8+CD57+ T cells in acquired aplastic anemia. CDR3 and TCR beta VDJ profiling relied on genomic DNA as the template. One entry per CDR3 protein results from TCRdb running MiXCR on the reads. Of roughly 130,000 distinct CDR3 sequences in the sample, about half were seen once. Sequencing was performed on sorted CD4+, CD8+, or CD8+CD57+ T cells (not recorded which) from PBMCs. Every receptor here comes from a human donor in good health, serving as a control.

With regard to this clonotype: Just one base apart from a much larger clone, this may be a read error. The chain employs TRBV3-1 and TRBJ1-2; D is possibly TRBD1 (5 bases). The V gene lost 0 bases and the J gene lost 0 bases, with 14 bases spanning the gap. This CDR3 is built from 17 residues. The germline V gene has CDR1 LGHDT and CDR2 YNNKEL (reference sequence). This CDR3 reads CASSQENMGRPNYGYTF. The CDR3 nucleotides read TGTGCCAGCAGCCAAGAGAATATGGGACGCCCTAACTATGGCTACACCTTC.

This clonotype came up a few times. Sequence at one end of the junction differs from germline and may be a read error. The chain uses TRBV3-1 and TRBJ2-7; D might be TRBD1 or TRBD2, each matching 5 bases. The CDR3 spans 14 residues. Germline V gene sequence: CDR1 LGHDT, CDR2 YNNKEL (reference sequence). The CDR3: CANSQDRGADEQYF. Here the CDR3 DNA reads TGTGCCAACAGCCAAGATCGAGGGGCGGACGAGCAGTACTTC.

This chain's CDR3 is CASSWGTSGYTF. The CDR3 nucleotides read TGTGCCAGTAGTTGGGGGACGAGTGGCTACACCTTC. V usage is TRBV19 and J usage is TRBJ1-2; possibly TRBD1 for D (5 bases). The CDR3 sequence is 12 residues long. CDR1 and CDR2 from the germline V gene are LNHDA and SQIVND (reference sequence). V was cut by 5 bases and J by 7 bases, with 11 bases left in between.

In DNA form, the CDR3 reads TGTGCCACCACTCTAAGGGATGTGAACACTGAAGCTTTCTTT. Its protein is CATTLRDVNTEAFF. V gene TRBV15 combines with J gene TRBJ1-1; no reliable D call. Trimming took off 7 bases at V and 0 bases at J, with 12 bases between the two ends. Looked up from germline, CDR1 is LNHNV and CDR2 is YYDKDF (reference sequence). This CDR3 spans 14 amino acids.

DNA of the CDR3: TGTGCCAGCTCACCGCATACGGGCGTGATGAACACTGAAGCTTTCTTT. It yields the protein CASSPHTGVMNTEAFF. V and J are TRBV18 and TRBJ1-1; no clear D. Trimming pared 3 bases from V and 0 bases from J, leaving 14 bases between. This CDR3 is built from 16 residues. Germline CDR1 and CDR2: KGHSH and LQKENI.

This clonotype was recorded at least ten times. The chain uses TRBV5-4 and TRBJ1-6, with D possibly being TRBD1 (5 bases). The CDR3 contains 14 residues. Trimming took 1 base from V and 10 from J, leaving 12 bases between them. Germline V gene sequence: CDR1 SGHNT, CDR2 YYREEE (reference sequence). The CDR3 loop reads CASSLWGADSPLHF. The DNA of the CDR3 is TGTGCCAGCAGCTTGTGGGGCGCTGACTCACCCCTCCACTTT.

This sequence joins TRBV15 and TRBJ2-7, with unresolved D. The ends were cut back, 1 base at V and 6 bases at J, with 13 bases in the middle. The CDR3 consists of 14 residues. Germline loops: CDR1 LNHNV, CDR2 YYDKDF (reference sequence). The CDR3 DNA sequence: TGTGCCACCAGCAGAGGGTCATCGGTAGGCGAGCAGTACTTC. This codes for CATSRGSSVGEQYF. Combining the CDR3 with reference TRBV15 and TRBJ2-7 gives the whole variable domain DAMVIQNPRYQVTQFGKPVTLSCSQTLNHNVMYWYQQKSSQAPKLLFHYYDKDFNNEADTPDNFQSRRPNTSFCFLDIRSPGLGDTAMYLCATSRGSSVGEQYFGPGTRLTVT.

The V call is TRBV7-2, the J call TRBJ2-7, with 8 positions matching TRBD2. The germline V gene has CDR1 SGHTA and CDR2 FQGNSA. J was trimmed by 3 bases and V by 1 base; bases with no gene match: 5. This CDR3 contains 15 residues. This chain's CDR3 is CASSLVPTSGYEQYF. CDR3 DNA: TGTGCCAGCAGCTTAGTACCTACTAGCGGCTACGAGCAGTACTTC.

The chain links TRBV20-1 to TRBJ2-3; 9 positions match TRBD2. V lost 5 bases, J lost 1 base, and 4 bases stayed unmatched. Germline V gene sequence: CDR1 DFQATT, CDR2 SNEGSKA (reference sequence). The CDR3 runs to 14 residues. The CDR3 coding sequence is TGCAGTGCTCAGCTAGCGGGGCGCACAGATACGCAGTATTTT. This translates into CSAQLAGRTDTQYF.

This clonotype is a singleton in its sample. The chain employs TRBV20-1 and TRBJ2-7; TRBD1 matches 12 bases. Germline V gene lookup returns CDR1 DFQATT and CDR2 SNEGSKA (reference sequence). With V trimmed by 4 bases and J by 4 bases, 8 bases remained unmatched. The CDR3 is made up of 15 amino acids. CDR3 region: CSATYRDRGRYEQYF. CDR3 coding DNA: TGCAGTGCTACATACCGGGACAGGGGGCGGTACGAGCAGTACTTC.

This clonotype was seen ten or more times. This chain connects TRBV19 to TRBJ1-2, with D unclear. The CDR3 is 12 residues long. V lost 3 bases and J 6 bases, leaving 8 bases between the germline ends. Germline V gives CDR1 LNHDA, CDR2 SQIVND (reference sequence). CDR3 nucleotides: TGTGCCAGTAGTATCGAGGGCCATGGCTACACCTTC. As protein: CASSIEGHGYTF.

This clonotype has a count of ten or more. The V and J genes are TRBV5-1 and TRBJ2-7; 12 bases fit TRBD1. The CDR3 spans 14 residues. Germline assignment: CDR1 SGHRS and CDR2 YFSETQ. The trim removed 6 bases at V and 5 bases at J, leaving 6 bases unmatched. DNA for the CDR3: TGCGCCAGCACCGGGACAGGGGGCCCCCACGAGCAGTACTTC. This codes for CASTGTGGPHEQYF.

The chain is built from TRBV11-1 and TRBJ2-3; maybe TRBD1 (5 bases). V was shortened by 4 bases and J by 0 bases, with 11 bases between the two germline ends. The CDR3 has 15 residues. Germline V gene data show CDR1 as SGHAT and CDR2 as FQDESV (reference sequence). The CDR3 nucleotides read TGTGCCAGCAGCTCACAGGCTCTAAGCACAGATACGCAGTATTTT. This codes for CASSSQALSTDTQYF.

The chain employs TRBV10-3 and TRBJ1-2, with D unresolved. The germline V gene has CDR1 ENHRY and CDR2 SYGVKD. The CDR3 consists of 13 residues. The ends were cut back, 7 bases at V and 3 bases at J, with 12 bases in the middle. CDR3 loop: CAINEDGDYGYTF. In DNA, the CDR3 is TGTGCCATCAACGAGGATGGGGACTATGGCTACACCTTC.

The chain recombines TRBV10-3 with TRBJ1-2; TRBD1 agrees at 8 bases. Germline CDR1 and CDR2: ENHRY and SYGVKD. This CDR3 spans 14 amino acids. J lost 3 bases, V lost 6 bases, and 6 bases had no gene match. The CDR3: CAISYKGQDYGYTF. The CDR3 nucleotides read TGTGCCATCAGCTATAAGGGACAGGACTATGGCTACACCTTC.

The rearrangement links TRBV10-1 to TRBJ2-3; 14 bases agree with TRBD2. Trimming at V came to 6 bases and at J to 5 bases, leaving 4 bases not matched to a gene. Germline V gene data show CDR1 as WNHNN and CDR2 as SYGVQD (reference sequence). This CDR3 is 15 amino acids long. The CDR3 DNA follows: TGCGCCAGCAGGACTAGCGGGGGGGCTAAAGATACGCAGTATTTT. This encodes CASRTSGGAKDTQYF.

The chain uses TRBV15 and TRBJ2-5, with D perhaps TRBD1 or TRBD2 (5 bases each). The germline V and J ends were trimmed by 6 bases and 5 bases, with 13 bases remaining between them. The CDR3 has 13 amino acids. Germline loops: CDR1 LNHNV, CDR2 YYDKDF (reference sequence). The CDR3 reads CATRGPPEETQYF. CDR3 in DNA: TGTGCCACCAGGGGACCTCCAGAGGAGACCCAGTACTTC. Combining the CDR3 with reference TRBV15 and TRBJ2-5 gives the whole variable domain DAMVIQNPRYQVTQFGKPVTLSCSQTLNHNVMYWYQQKSSQAPKLLFHYYDKDFNNEADTPDNFQSRRPNTSFCFLDIRSPGLGDTAMYLCATRGPPEETQYFGPGTRLLVL.

V is TRBV7-2 and J is TRBJ2-7, with D possibly matching TRBD1 (6 bases). The CDR3 totals 13 residues. V was cut by 5 bases and J by 4 bases, with 12 bases left in between. Germline V gene sequence: CDR1 SGHTA, CDR2 FQGNSA. CDR3 protein: CASSPEQGYEQYF. Written as DNA, the CDR3 is TGTGCCAGCAGCCCGGAACAGGGTTACGAGCAGTACTTC.

This clonotype has a count of ten or more. For the CDR3, the DNA is TGTGCCAGCAGACTTCCTTCCACGGGGAACACTGAAGCTTTCTTT. Amino acid sequence: CASRLPSTGNTEAFF. J is TRBJ1-1 and V is TRBV6-5; D is uncertain. V gave up 6 bases and J gave up 1 base, with 15 bases separating them. CDR3 size: 15 residues. Per the germline V gene, CDR1 is MNHEY and CDR2 is SVGAGI.